This entry lists 22 T cell receptor beta chains sequenced from one sample in a study of cytomegalovirus exposure and HLA in healthy donors (dated by TCRdb to 2016 to 2017). Library preparation used the immunoSEQ multiplex PCR assay. For the multiplex PCR, a mixture combining 60 forward primers for TCR Vbeta segments and 13 reverse primers for TCR Jbeta segments was used. What TCRdb holds here is the immuneACCESS table cut down to in-frame rearrangements. Part of the clones is not present; checked against another copy, under half of the missing clones reflect an unresolved V gene, and the others are unexplained. This sample has approximately 270,000 clones in its table, and about 80% of those were observed once. Less than 0.4% of the sample lies in the top ten. Sequenced input: PBMCs. Receptors originate from a girl aged 2-10 years in good health and CMV-seronegative.

The chain is built from TRBV4-1 and TRBJ2-7; 9 nucleotides match TRBD2. V gave up 4 bases and J gave up 4 bases; unmatched junction bases: 14. CDR3 length: 17 amino acids. Germline V gives CDR1 MGHRA, CDR2 YSYEKL. This chain's CDR3 is CASSRTNEGGRAYEQYF. CDR3 DNA: TGCGCCAGCAGCCGTACTAATGAGGGCGGGAGGGCATACGAGCAGTACTTC.

The chain employs TRBV19 and TRBJ2-5, with TRBD1 identical over 8 bases. CDR1 is LNHDA, CDR2 SQIVND, per germline (reference sequence). V shed 2 bases and J 4 bases; nucleotides not matched to a gene: 6. The CDR3 spans 15 residues. CDR3 bases: TGTGCCAGTAGTATAACAGGGGGGTTTGGAGAGACCCAGTACTTC. Amino acids: CASSITGGFGETQYF.

This chain uses TRBV19 with TRBJ2-7; a possible D gene is TRBD2 (7 bases). Germline CDR1 is LNHDA and CDR2 is SQIVND (reference sequence). This CDR3 region has 15 residues. Trimming pared 5 bases from V and 7 bases from J, leaving 21 bases between. DNA of the CDR3: TGTGCCAGTAGTTCGACGGGGGGCGCGACTAGGGAGCAGTACTTC. Translation gives CASSSTGGATREQYF.

In the case of this clone: A read error may account for a junction end that differs from germline. The chain joins TRBV7-9 to TRBJ2-3; maybe TRBD1 (5 bases). The CDR3 totals 14 residues. The germline V gene has CDR1 SEHNR and CDR2 FQNEAQ (reference sequence). CDR3 DNA sequence: TGTTCCAGCAGCTTAGGGGCGTTCACAGATACGCAGTATTTT. Translating it yields CSSSLGAFTDTQYF. The full variable domain, completed using reference TRBV7-9 and TRBJ2-3, is DTGVSQNPRHKITKRGQNVTFRCDPISEHNRLYWYRQTLGQGPEFLTYFQNEAQLEKSRLLSDRFSAERPKGSFSTLEIQRTEQGDSAMYLCSSSLGAFTDTQYFGPGTRLTVL.

This clone was seen only a few times. The chain combines TRBV30 with TRBJ2-7, with 7 positions matching TRBD2. The CDR3 spans 11 residues. Trimming at V came to 2 bases and at J to 6 bases, leaving 1 base not matched to a gene. Germline V lookup: CDR1 GTSNPN, CDR2 SVGIG (reference sequence). The CDR3 spells CAWSPGGEQYF. CDR3 in DNA: TGTGCCTGGAGTCCGGGGGGCGAGCAGTACTTC.

This rearrangement joins TRBV19 to TRBJ2-4, with 11 bases identical to TRBD2. This CDR3 contains 18 residues. J lost 0 bases, V lost 4 bases, and 8 bases had no gene match. CDR1 is LNHDA, CDR2 SQIVND, per germline (reference sequence). The CDR3 nucleotides read TGTGCCAGTAGTAAGCTAGCGGGGGGCGCTCTAGCCAAAAACATTCAGTACTTC. Translated: CASSKLAGGALAKNIQYF.

The chain employs TRBV14 and TRBJ2-2; 15 bases map to TRBD2. Germline CDR1 is SGHDN and CDR2 is FVKESK. The V and J ends lost 6 bases and 4 bases, in that order; junction bases with no gene match: 6. CDR3 size: 17 residues. CDR3 DNA: TGTGCCAGCAGTCGACCGGGACTAGCGGGAGGCACCGGGGAGCTGTTTTTT. It is translated as CASSRPGLAGGTGELFF.

V usage is TRBV4-1 and J usage is TRBJ2-7; TRBD1 aligns across 10 bases. V was clipped by 1 base and J by 5 bases; unmatched bases: 11. This CDR3 has 17 residues. Germline V gives CDR1 MGHRA, CDR2 YSYEKL. CDR3 nucleotide sequence: TGCGCCAGCAGCCAAGCCGTGCCGGGACAGGGGAAGGACGAGCAGTACTTC. As protein: CASSQAVPGQGKDEQYF.

The rearrangement uses TRBV9 and TRBJ2-7, with 7 bases matching TRBD1. The CDR3 sequence is 14 residues long. CDR1 is SGDLS, CDR2 YYNGEE, per germline. V lost 2 bases, J lost 2 bases, and 4 bases stayed unmatched. The CDR3 is CASSVRDRPYEQYF. The CDR3 nucleotides read TGTGCCAGCAGCGTCCGGGACAGACCCTACGAGCAGTACTTC.

The J gene is TRBJ1-2, the V gene TRBV28, with D unclear. The CDR3 loop spans 14 amino acids. Trimming shortened V by 3 bases and J by 4 bases, and 12 bases separated the two germline ends. CDR1 and CDR2 from the germline V gene are MDHEN and SYDVKM. The chain's CDR3 is CASSFGGRGYGYTF. In nucleotides, the CDR3 is TGTGCCAGCAGTTTTGGAGGCCGGGGCTATGGCTACACCTTC.

The V gene is TRBV28, the J gene TRBJ2-1, with 7 bases aligning to TRBD1. The germline gives CDR1 MDHEN, CDR2 SYDVKM. The CDR3 has 11 residues. V dropped 5 bases and J dropped 16; count of bases not matched to a gene: 8. CDR3 sequence reads: CASSTTGSYFF. The DNA of the CDR3 is TGTGCCAGCAGTACGACAGGGTCCTATTTCTTC.

The J gene is TRBJ2-1, the V gene TRBV13; 7 positions agree with TRBD2. The CDR3 spans 19 residues. Germline CDR1 is PRHDT and CDR2 is FYEKMQ (reference sequence). J gave up 5 bases and V 0 bases, and 16 bases lay outside the gene matches. The CDR3: CASSLGGAGVRRGDNEQFF. Here the CDR3 DNA reads TGTGCCAGCAGCTTAGGCGGGGCGGGAGTAAGACGGGGGGACAATGAGCAGTTCTTC.

This chain uses TRBV7-2 with TRBJ2-5; 9 bases are shared with TRBD1. After removal of 3 bases from V and 2 bases from J, the junction contained 10 bases not matched to a gene. The CDR3 spans 17 residues. From germline, CDR1 is SGHTA and CDR2 FQGNSA. The CDR3 loop reads CASSFSRDRVRQETQYF. The CDR3 DNA is TGTGCCAGCAGCTTTTCCCGGGACAGGGTCAGGCAAGAGACCCAGTACTTC.

This chain connects TRBV7-9 to TRBJ1-1, with 7 bases aligning to TRBD1. The CDR3 loop spans 15 amino acids. V shed 5 bases and J 1 base; nucleotides not matched to a gene: 7. The V gene's germline CDR1 is SEHNR and CDR2 FQNEAQ (reference sequence). The DNA for the CDR3 is TGTGCCAGCAGCATATCCGGGACAGCGAACACTGAAGCTTTCTTT. It is translated as CASSISGTANTEAFF.

The chain couples TRBV7-3 to TRBJ1-1; no clear D gene. Germline loops: CDR1 SGHTA, CDR2 FQGTGA. V dropped 5 bases and J dropped 1 base, with 8 bases sitting between them. The CDR3 extends over 13 amino acids. CDR3 protein: CASSKGGNTEAFF. DNA for the CDR3: TGTGCCAGCAGCAAAGGAGGGAACACTGAAGCTTTCTTT.

V usage is TRBV5-1 and J usage is TRBJ2-5, with D maybe TRBD1 (6 bases). V was cut by 3 bases and J by 0 bases, with 12 bases left in between. From germline, CDR1 is SGHRS and CDR2 YFSETQ. The CDR3 is made up of 15 amino acids. The CDR3 reads CASSSPRGYQETQYF. As DNA, the CDR3 is TGCGCCAGCAGCTCCCCGAGGGGGTACCAAGAGACCCAGTACTTC.

This clone was seen a few times. The gene calls are TRBV30 and TRBJ1-2, with 11 bases that match TRBD1. Germline CDR1 is GTSNPN and CDR2 is SVGIG (reference sequence). The CDR3 is made up of 13 amino acids. V gave up 3 bases and J gave up 9 bases; unmatched junction bases: 6. CDR3 region: CAWSSDRGRSYTF. As DNA, the CDR3 is TGTGCCTGGAGCTCGGACAGGGGGCGGAGCTACACCTTC.

The genes are TRBV28 and TRBJ1-1; D may be TRBD1 (5 bases). Trimming left V 6 bases short and J 0 bases short, with 8 bases between. Looked up from germline, CDR1 is MDHEN and CDR2 is SYDVKM. The length of the CDR3 is 13 residues. The CDR3 loop reads CASRLTVNTEAFF. The CDR3 DNA follows: TGTGCCAGCAGATTGACAGTGAACACTGAAGCTTTCTTT. The whole variable domain, filled in from reference TRBV28 and TRBJ1-1, reads DVKVTQSSRYLVKRTGEKVFLECVQDMDHENMFWYRQDPGLGLRLIYFSYDVKMKEKGDIPEGYSVSREKKERFSLILESASTNQTSMYLCASRLTVNTEAFFGQGTRLTVV.

The chain combines TRBV10-3 with TRBJ1-5; 7 positions match TRBD1. V was clipped by 2 bases and J by 2 bases; unmatched bases: 9. CDR3 size: 17 residues. Germline loops: CDR1 ENHRY, CDR2 SYGVKD. The CDR3 region is CAISEGAGQRGNQPQHF. The CDR3 bases are TGTGCCATCAGTGAGGGGGCGGGACAGAGAGGCAATCAGCCCCAGCATTTT.

The chain uses TRBV28 and TRBJ2-7, with 7 bases identical to TRBD2. Germline CDR1 and CDR2: MDHEN and SYDVKM. V was pared by 6 bases and J by 0 bases, with 11 bases of the junction left unmatched. The CDR3 is 16 amino acids. This CDR3 reads CASSSWEGPSSYEQYF. DNA for the CDR3: TGTGCCAGCAGCTCCTGGGAGGGCCCGAGCTCCTACGAGCAGTACTTC.

The chain combines TRBV13 with TRBJ1-1, with D possibly matching TRBD1 (6 bases). This CDR3 is 18 amino acids long. V lost 5 bases to trimming and J lost 3 bases, with 25 bases between them. CDR1 is PRHDT and CDR2 is FYEKMQ in the germline V gene (reference sequence). The CDR3 coding sequence is TGTGCCAGCAGCACCCGGGACACCCGATACGGGCATTACACTGAAGCTTTCTTT. Its translation is CASSTRDTRYGHYTEAFF. The variable domain in full, completed from reference TRBV13 and TRBJ1-1, reads AAGVIQSPRHLIKEKRETATLKCYPIPRHDTVYWYQQGPGQDPQFLISFYEKMQSDKGSIPDRFSAQQFSDYHSELNMSSLELGDSALYFCASSTRDTRYGHYTEAFFGQGTRLTVV.

This clone was picked up one time. The rearrangement links TRBV4-1 to TRBJ2-4; weak D call: TRBD2 (6 bases). V was trimmed by 2 bases and J by 1 base, leaving 15 bases between them. CDR3 length: 17 amino acids. In germline, CDR1 is MGHRA, CDR2 YSYEKL. CDR3 DNA sequence: TGCGCCAGCAGCCAACCTAGGCGGGGATACGCCAAAAACATTCAGTACTTC. Its protein product is CASSQPRRGYAKNIQYF.